The next 2 T cell receptor beta chains were all read from a single sample in a study of cytomegalovirus exposure and HLA in healthy donors. With 60 Vbeta and 13 Jbeta primers, the PCR was carried out. The table came from immunoSEQ multiplex PCR; TCRdb's copy has only in-frame clones and leaves some out. In the table there are 200,000 to 300,000 clones, over 80% of which are singletons. What was sequenced was PBMCs. The receptors derive from a woman in her 40s in good health and CMV-seropositive.

The V call is TRBV2, the J call TRBJ1-1; the match to TRBD1 covers 7 bases. Losses at the gene ends were 8 bases for V and 5 bases for J; bases not matched to a gene: 5. The CDR3 is 12 amino acids. Per germline, CDR1 SNHLY and CDR2 FYNNEI. CDR3 in amino acids: CASHRGGTEAFF. The CDR3 DNA is TGTGCCAGCCACAGGGGAGGTACTGAAGCTTTCTTT.

The CDR3 coding sequence is TGTGCCAGCAGGGGACGGACAGAGAACACCGGGGAGCTGTTTTTT. The encoded protein is CASRGRTENTGELFF. The chain links TRBV27 to TRBJ2-2; possibly TRBD1 for D (6 bases). The V gene lost 6 bases and the J gene lost 1 base, with 12 bases spanning the gap. From germline, CDR1 is MNHEY and CDR2 SMNVEV (reference sequence). The CDR3 totals 15 residues.